One and the same sample provided the 30 T cell receptor beta chains below, sequenced in a study of cytomegalovirus exposure and HLA in healthy donors. PCR primers comprised 60 Vbeta and 13 Jbeta primers. Here immunoSEQ multiplex PCR was the method, and the copy in TCRdb shows in-frame clones only, minus some. The repertoire holds approximately 190,000 clones, with 82% as singletons. The sequenced sample consisted of PBMCs. All receptors derive from a boy aged 2 to 9 in good health and CMV-seronegative.

This rearrangement joins TRBV2 to TRBJ2-7; D unresolved. CDR1 and CDR2 from the germline V gene are SNHLY and FYNNEI. The V end lost 4 bases, the J end lost 4 bases, and 5 bases lay between the germline ends. The CDR3 contains 11 residues. CDR3 sequence: CASSAVYEQYF. CDR3 coding DNA: TGTGCCAGCAGTGCGGTTTACGAGCAGTACTTC.

The chain has TRBV2 and TRBJ2-5, with 11 bases matching TRBD2. CDR3 length equals 14 residues. Trimming removed 6 bases from V and 2 bases from J; junction bases left unmatched: 2. Germline CDR1 reads SNHLY; CDR2 reads FYNNEI. The DNA for the CDR3 is TGTGCCAGCAGAAGACTAGCGGGACAAGAGACCCAGTACTTC. Translation gives CASRRLAGQETQYF.

The chain joins TRBV7-2 to TRBJ2-5, with TRBD2 matching 9 bases. Unmatched junction bases numbered 8, after V lost 7 bases and J lost 5 bases. The CDR3 extends over 14 amino acids. Germline V lookup: CDR1 SGHTA, CDR2 FQGNSA. The CDR3 DNA sequence: TGTGCCAGCACGGCGCGGGGGGGGCGGGAGACCCAGTACTTC. Translation gives CASTARGGRETQYF. Using reference TRBV7-2 and TRBJ2-5 for the parts outside the CDR3, the full variable domain is GAGVSQSPSNKVTEKGKDVELRCDPISGHTALYWYRQSLGQGLEFLIYFQGNSAPDKSGLPSDRFSAERTGGSVSTLTIQRTQQEDSAVYLCASTARGGRETQYFGPGTRLLVL.

This CDR3 reads CASGPGQPLNEQFF. DNA of the CDR3: TGCGCCAGCGGGCCGGGACAGCCTTTGAATGAGCAGTTCTTC. V gene TRBV5-1 combines with J gene TRBJ2-1; 7 bases are shared with TRBD1. Germline V gene data show CDR1 as SGHRS and CDR2 as YFSETQ. This CDR3 region has 14 residues. Trimming removed 7 bases from V and 7 bases from J; junction bases left unmatched: 11.

This clone showed up just a few times. V gene TRBV18 combines with J gene TRBJ1-3; D gene uncertain. V lost 2 bases and J lost 4, with 9 bases in between. Germline V gene lookup returns CDR1 KGHSH and CDR2 LQKENI. The CDR3 has 14 residues. Here the CDR3 reads CASSPLRSGNTIYF. The CDR3 DNA reads as TGTGCCAGCTCACCATTACGGTCCGGAAACACCATATATTTT.

The genes are TRBV7-3 and TRBJ1-3; no firm D call. The CDR3 covers 11 residues. Germline-derived CDR1 and CDR2 are SGHTA and FQGTGA. Between the trimmed V and J ends, which lost 8 bases and 4 bases, there was a span of 6 bases. CDR3 DNA sequence: TGTGCCAGCTCTCGGGGAAACACCATATATTTT. Translating gives CASSRGNTIYF.

This rearrangement joins TRBV5-1 to TRBJ2-1; D may be TRBD2 (7 bases). The CDR3 consists of 12 residues. Trimming cost V 7 bases and J 8 bases, with 13 bases left between them. Germline V gene sequence: CDR1 SGHRS, CDR2 YFSETQ. Written as DNA, the CDR3 is TGCGCCAGCGGCGGGGGCGGGGATGAGCAGTTCTTC. Translation: CASGGGGDEQFF.

This chain joins TRBV5-3 and TRBJ1-6, with a weak D call TRBD1 (5 bases). TRBV5-3 qualifies as an ORF whose function is uncertain. The CDR3 runs to 18 residues. V was clipped by 4 bases and J by 4 bases, with 21 bases between them. CDR3 DNA sequence: TGTGCCAGAAGCACGGCGGGGGATTGCTTTAGATATAATTCACCCCTCCACTTT. Residues: CARSTAGDCFRYNSPLHF.

The chain couples TRBV30 to TRBJ2-1; D is possibly TRBD2 (6 bases). This CDR3 spans 18 amino acids. Germline V lookup: CDR1 GTSNPN, CDR2 SVGIG (reference sequence). Trimming took 5 bases from V and 6 from J, leaving 29 bases between them. The CDR3 bases are TGTGCCTGGTTGCCATTCACCCCCCGGGACTGCCGGTGCAATGAGCAGTTCTTC. This encodes CAWLPFTPRDCRCNEQFF.

The gene calls are TRBV10-3 and TRBJ2-3, with 12 bases that match TRBD2. The CDR3 extends over 14 amino acids. J was trimmed by 6 bases and V by 6 bases; bases with no gene match: 4. CDR1 is ENHRY, CDR2 SYGVKD, per germline. CDR3 sequence: CAISASGGADTQYF. In nucleotides, the CDR3 is TGTGCCATCAGCGCTAGCGGGGGGGCCGATACGCAGTATTTT.

This clone appeared a single time. This sequence joins TRBV2 and TRBJ1-1; 7 bases line up with TRBD1. V shed 0 bases and J 3 bases; nucleotides not matched to a gene: 4. CDR1 and CDR2 from the germline V gene are SNHLY and FYNNEI. This CDR3 region has 15 residues. The CDR3 DNA is TGTGCCAGCAGTGAAGCGCTTCAGGGGGACACTGAAGCTTTCTTT. Its translation is CASSEALQGDTEAFF.

The V and J genes are TRBV4-1 and TRBJ2-7; D possibly corresponds to TRBD2 (6 bases). The CDR3 contains 15 residues. Deletions cut 0 bases from V and 9 bases from J, with 18 bases between. Germline assignment: CDR1 MGHRA and CDR2 YSYEKL. In nucleotides, the CDR3 is TGCGCCAGCAGCCAAGATATGGGGGGTGCCTTGGGGCAGTACTTC. Its protein is CASSQDMGGALGQYF.

The chain couples TRBV7-9 to TRBJ2-3; 12 positions match TRBD2. V gave up 4 bases and J gave up 0 bases; unmatched junction bases: 5. The length of the CDR3 is 17 residues. Germline CDR1 and CDR2: SEHNR and FQNEAQ (reference sequence). This CDR3 reads CASSSPLAGGSTDTQYF. For the CDR3, the DNA is TGTGCCAGCAGCTCGCCACTAGCGGGGGGCAGCACAGATACGCAGTATTTT.

CDR3 protein: CASSILQYNSPLHF. DNA for the CDR3: TGTGCCAGTAGTATTTTACAGTATAATTCACCCCTCCACTTT. The V call is TRBV19, the J call TRBJ1-6; D remains ambiguous. Germline CDR1 reads LNHDA; CDR2 reads SQIVND (reference sequence). The CDR3 runs 14 residues. With 3 bases removed from V and 4 bases from J, the gap between germline ends came to 7 bases.

The chain has TRBV7-2 and TRBJ2-2; 11 positions match TRBD2. The CDR3 length is 18 residues. V was clipped by 3 bases and J by 9 bases; unmatched bases: 15. Per germline, CDR1 SGHTA and CDR2 FQGNSA. This chain's CDR3 is CASSLASGGTVRIWELFF. In nucleotides, the CDR3 is TGTGCCAGCAGCTTGGCTAGCGGGGGGACAGTACGGATCTGGGAGCTGTTTTTT.

Details on this clone: The germline gene is not matched at one end of the junction; a read error may be the cause. The rearrangement uses TRBV7-9 and TRBJ1-2, with 9 nucleotides matching TRBD1. This CDR3 contains 16 residues. The V gene's germline CDR1 is SEHNR and CDR2 FQNEAQ (reference sequence). In DNA form, the CDR3 reads TGTTCCAGCAGCCTCGGACAGGGGCTTAAAGGAGAGGGCTACACCTTC. This translates into CSSSLGQGLKGEGYTF.

The chain has TRBV28 and TRBJ2-5, with unresolved D. The assigned J gene may be wrong: the sequence end matches TRBJ2-7 better. The germline V gene encodes CDR1 MDHEN and CDR2 SYDVKM. The CDR3 covers 13 residues. The CDR3 DNA follows: TGTGCCAGCAGTTTTCCCTCCTACTACGAGCAGTACTTC. This encodes CASSFPSYYEQYF.

This clone showed up just once. The chain uses TRBV19 and TRBJ1-1; a weak D match, TRBD1 (5 bases). V was shortened by 5 bases and J by 6 bases, with 7 bases between the two germline ends. The CDR3 contains 11 residues. Germline-derived CDR1 and CDR2 are LNHDA and SQIVND (reference sequence). CDR3 in amino acids: CASSWGAEAFF. CDR3 in DNA: TGTGCCAGTAGTTGGGGCGCTGAAGCTTTCTTT.

This clone has only a few counts. The same CDR3 is also encoded by other DNA sequences in this sample. This chain connects TRBV9 to TRBJ1-2; TRBD1 is a possible D gene (5 bases). The CDR3 sequence is 15 residues long. CDR1 and CDR2 from the germline V gene are SGDLS and YYNGEE. Trimming cost V 0 bases and J 2 bases, with 11 bases left between them. Here the CDR3 DNA reads TGTGCCAGCAGCGTAGGGGCAGGGATAAACTATGGCTACACCTTC. This gives the protein CASSVGAGINYGYTF.

This chain connects TRBV14 to TRBJ2-1; D not resolved. The CDR3 spans 15 residues. Germline V lookup: CDR1 SGHDN, CDR2 FVKESK. Trimming left V 3 bases short and J 1 base short, with 10 bases between. CDR3 in amino acids: CASSQGSSSYNEQFF. The CDR3 DNA follows: TGTGCCAGCAGCCAGGGCTCCTCTTCCTACAATGAGCAGTTCTTC.

The rearrangement links TRBV29-1 to TRBJ1-3, with D perhaps TRBD1 (6 bases). V lost 7 bases to trimming and J lost 2 bases, with 9 bases between them. This CDR3 has 12 residues. The germline gives CDR1 SQVTM, CDR2 ANQGSEA. The CDR3 sequence is CSARTAGNTIYF. The CDR3 nucleotides read TGCAGCGCCCGGACAGCTGGAAACACCATATATTTT.

This clone was found a few times. The V gene is TRBV18, the J gene TRBJ2-7; 8 bases match TRBD1. The V gene end was trimmed by 0 bases and the J gene end by 7 bases; junction bases not matched to a gene: 8. Germline lookup yields CDR1 KGHSH and CDR2 LQKENI. There are 15 residues in the CDR3. The CDR3 spells CASSPPSQGGSEQYF. CDR3 in DNA: TGTGCCAGCTCACCACCGTCACAGGGGGGTTCGGAGCAGTACTTC.

The chain carries TRBV5-1 and TRBJ2-1, with D possibly being TRBD1 (5 bases). Germline CDR1 SGHRS, CDR2 YFSETQ. The CDR3 consists of 15 residues. Deletions cut 0 bases from V and 4 bases from J, with 11 bases between. CDR3 residues: CASSLGQGGYNEQFF. The CDR3, as DNA: TGCGCCAGCAGCTTGGGTCAGGGTGGGTACAATGAGCAGTTCTTC.

The gene calls are TRBV5-1 and TRBJ2-5, with 7 bases that match TRBD2. From germline, CDR1 is SGHRS and CDR2 YFSETQ. This CDR3 has 17 amino acids. Unmatched junction bases numbered 14, after V lost 1 base and J lost 5 bases. The CDR3 here is CASSLIRRGGAGETQYF. In nucleotides, the CDR3 is TGCGCCAGCAGCTTGATAAGGCGCGGGGGAGCAGGGGAGACCCAGTACTTC.

The chain links TRBV18 to TRBJ1-1; possibly TRBD1 for D (6 bases). CDR1 and CDR2 (germline): KGHSH, LQKENI. V lost 3 bases to trimming and J lost 1 base, with 12 bases between them. The CDR3 contains 15 residues. CDR3 nucleotides: TGTGCCAGCTCACCTTCGAGCAGGGGGAACACTGAAGCTTTCTTT. This codes for CASSPSSRGNTEAFF.

The V call is TRBV9, the J call TRBJ1-2; 9 bases are a match to TRBD1. The V gene's germline CDR1 is SGDLS and CDR2 YYNGEE. The V segment lost 4 bases and the J segment 8 bases; nucleotides outside the gene matches: 9. The CDR3 is made up of 14 amino acids. The CDR3 coding sequence is TGTGCCAGCAGCCCCTCCGGGACAGGGCAGGGCTACACCTTC. Protein: CASSPSGTGQGYTF.

The chain links TRBV5-1 to TRBJ2-2; tentatively, D is TRBD1 (5 bases). CDR1 is SGHRS and CDR2 is YFSETQ in the germline V gene. CDR3 length: 16 residues. V was cut by 4 bases and J by 6 bases, with 19 bases left in between. CDR3 coding DNA: TGCGCCAGCAGCCTCAAAATGACAGAATTCGCCGGGGAGCTGTTTTTT. It encodes CASSLKMTEFAGELFF.

This clone was picked up one time. This chain connects TRBV5-4 to TRBJ2-7; D possibly corresponds to TRBD1 (6 bases). CDR1 is SGHNT and CDR2 is YYREEE in the germline V gene (reference sequence). The CDR3 is 15 amino acids. Between the trimmed V and J ends, which lost 2 bases and 2 bases, there was a span of 14 bases. CDR3 loop: CASSLGTPTTYEQYF. The CDR3 nucleotides are TGTGCCAGCAGCTTAGGGACACCAACCACCTACGAGCAGTACTTC. Supplemented by reference TRBV5-4 and TRBJ2-7, the full variable domain reads ETGVTQSPTHLIKTRGQQVTLRCSSQSGHNTVSWYQQALGQGPQFIFQYYREEENGRGNFPPRFSGLQFPNYSSELNVNALELDDSALYLCASSLGTPTTYEQYFGPGTRLTVT.

CDR3 sequence (DNA): TGTGCCAGCTCACCACAGGGGGAGTATCAGCCCCAGCATTTT. It specifies CASSPQGEYQPQHF. The rearrangement joins TRBV18 to TRBJ1-5; TRBD1 is a possible D gene (6 bases). The germline CDR1 and CDR2 sequences are KGHSH and LQKENI. V was trimmed by 1 base and J by 5 bases, leaving 9 bases between them. This CDR3 contains 14 residues.

This rearrangement joins TRBV4-1 to TRBJ1-5; D possibly corresponds to TRBD1 (5 bases). V dropped 6 bases and J dropped 7 bases, with 16 bases sitting between them. Germline CDR1 is MGHRA and CDR2 is YSYEKL. This CDR3 has 14 residues. The CDR3 here is CASSPDPSGQPQHF. The CDR3 DNA reads as TGCGCCAGCAGTCCTGATCCTTCAGGGCAGCCCCAGCATTTT.